One TCR beta chain is described in this entry. The target of this receptor is not known. In total, fewer than 750 healthy bone marrow donors made up the cohort. At the time of sampling, all cohort members were nominally healthy, though unrecorded immune exposures were likely present. The donor tested CMV seropositive, placing the donor among the 289 seropositive members of the cohort. A peripheral blood sample was provided by each donor, and peripheral blood mononuclear cells were used for TCR beta sequencing. The Qiagen DNeasy Blood Extraction Kit was used to extract genomic DNA from the blood cell samples. This record belongs to a study of cytomegalovirus exposure and HLA in healthy donors (dated by TCRdb to the late 2010s). Some background on the complete study: An earlier analysis of roughly 610 of the donors reported 276 Gb of sequence data and approximately 120 million unique TCR beta sequences obtained from some 170 million T cells. Roughly 300 gigabases of sequencing data and approximately 93 million unique TCR sequences were included in an early release covering several hundred HLA-typed donors. A later analysis re-analyzed previously published TCR beta repertoires from roughly 630 donors and added high-resolution HLA genotyping to study TCR occurrence patterns. Among the roughly 410 genotyped donors, about 83% belonged to the genetic ancestry cluster associated with self-reported Caucasian donors. Every discovery cohort repertoire had been produced on one sequencing platform. The number of typed donors differed by locus: roughly 620-640 for A, B, C, DRB1 and DQB1; 522 for DQA1; some 610 for DPA1; and around 470 for DPB1. To predict cytomegalovirus infection status, the study combined high-throughput TCR immunosequencing, statistical association of individual TCRs with disease status, and machine learning. About 5 DR-DQ haplotypes were handled as single units for association and clustering, since linkage in the cohort was strong. In a later genetic analysis, genome-wide SNP genotypes for about three fifths of the roughly 670 donors were used, and that subset was treated as a discovery cohort. The aim of the study was to test whether cataloging public T cell receptors could identify signatures of past pathogen exposure. Donor age, sex, ethnicity and CMV serostatus were compiled alongside the repertoire data. In addition to the first cohort of roughly 670 subjects, a separate validation cohort of under 150 different subjects was used. Class I and class II HLA loci were covered by the typing at four-digit resolution. To decide whether each TCR beta V gene segment behaved as functional or pseudogenic, an earlier analysis of several hundred of the donors relied on high-throughput TCR beta sequencing. The study used immunosequencing to profile the T cell repertoires of approximately 650 subjects and linked those repertoires to cytomegalovirus serostatus. Rather than using new phenotypic data, the later analysis identified candidate immune exposures from TCR beta sequences and from how often those sequences occurred across donors. Across about 370 genotyped donors of the cohort, an average of roughly 230,000 unique TCR beta nucleotide sequences per donor were sequenced, and approximately 17% of those sequences were non-productive.

Overall study results and their limits: Correlated functional status among segregating V segments might be attributable to linkage disequilibrium, but an unknown experimental factor could not be ruled out. The cohort was sequenced for TCR beta chains only, and without alpha or paired-chain data the features that could be detected were limited. Presence/absence analyses assumed roughly uniform sequencing depth across donors, an assumption that may not hold. In a later analysis, the rate of TCR association differed among HLA loci, with DRB1 alleles having the most associated TCRs and HLA-C alleles having the fewest. Because some donors lacked HLA typing at each locus, the association tests relied only on the typed subset. Because counts were too low, 15 to 20 rarely observed V segments, including chromosome 9 orphons, were left out of the earlier analysis of over 550 of the donors. The authors suggested that the approach could potentially be extended to other disease states and immunological phenotypes. Three of the identified cytomegalovirus-associated TCR beta chains were confirmed in vitro to be specific for cytomegalovirus antigens. An earlier analysis of approximately 590 of the donors showed that most TCR beta V segments appeared in productive rearrangements either about 87% or about 30% of the time, which broadly matched IMGT annotations. While some public TCRs were present in many individuals, most TCR sequences turned up only very rarely across donors. In a later analysis, 16,951 TCR beta sequences were associated with specific HLA alleles at a false discovery rate of 0.05. Several of the top co-occurrence clusters appeared to be linked to parvovirus B19, influenza, CMV and Epstein-Barr virus, according to a later analysis. Compared with equally common non-associated chains, HLA-associated TCR beta chains in a later analysis were more clonally expanded and had lower generation probabilities. In both the original and validation cohorts, the classifier was reported to diagnose cytomegalovirus status with high specificity and sensitivity. The sequencing pipeline was judged likely to have produced a cluster of highly shared sequence variants as a technical artifact. For the cohort, immune exposure information was limited to CMV serostatus. According to a later genetic analysis, donors in an Asian-associated ancestry cluster had fewer N-insertions in productive TCRs than the approximately 670-donor mean. When HLA alleles, especially DR and DQ, strongly co-occurred, TCR associations were difficult to assign to individual alleles. In a later analysis, most CMV-associated TCR beta chains were found to appear HLA-restricted, with HLA associations seemingly driven largely by CMV exposure. A later genetic analysis associated a missense DCLRE1C variant with V-gene and J-gene trimming of TCR beta chains, and an independent cohort replicated the association. A total of fewer than 200 TCR beta chains were listed by the study as associated with cytomegalovirus. A further reported finding was that TCR beta sequences accurately predicted the HLA-A and HLA-B alleles for most subjects in the first cohort.

Library construction relied on the immunoSEQ multiplex PCR assay. For the multiplex PCR, a mixture combining 60 forward primers for TCR Vbeta segments and 13 reverse primers for TCR Jbeta segments was used. The CDR3 region of rearranged TCR beta genes was amplified from genomic DNA with a multiplex PCR assay. The amplified TCR beta libraries were sequenced on the Illumina HiSeq System as 87-base-pair reads. The source study handled its data this way. In a later analysis, tens of millions of unique TCR beta chains were counted across the 650 to 700 repertoires, and about 10 million of these chains were shared by at least two donors. Raw reads were error-corrected and collapsed into unique sequences with a nearest-neighbor algorithm that merged closely related sequences to remove PCR and sequencing errors. CDR3 sequences were aligned to IMGT reference sequences to assign V, D and J gene segments. For a sequence to be retained, at least a six-nucleotide match to both a V gene segment and a J gene segment was required. A rearrangement counted as productive if the CDR3 had no stop codons and remained in frame with V and J, and every other rearrangement counted as non-productive. Following IMGT convention, CDR3 was defined as the stretch from the second conserved V-encoded cysteine up to the conserved J-encoded phenylalanine. The earlier analysis of 550 to 650 of the donors excluded any sequence lacking an unambiguous match to a single V gene segment. In an earlier analysis of 587 of the donors, a V segment was called functional when productive rearrangements were above 56.7%, and segregating when the standard deviation between donors exceeded 5%. A statistical classification framework was built to diagnose cytomegalovirus status from the catalog of TCR beta chain sequences. A later analysis assigned V and J genes by comparing TCR nucleotide sequences with IMGT/GENE-DB human TR gene sequences. In a later analysis, CDR3 sequences and most-parsimonious VDJ recombination scenarios were assigned using the TCRdist pipeline. In a later analysis, every TCR beta chain was defined by the combination of its CDR3 amino acid sequence and its V-gene family, and reads without a unique V-gene family were dropped. A later analysis removed several hundred highly shared, low-generation-probability nucleotide sequences to deal with suspected cross-contamination and a sequencing artifact. For each public chain, a later analysis derived a clonal expansion index from normalized ranks of inferred template counts within each repertoire. Generation probabilities in a later analysis came from a VDJ recombination model fitted to out-of-frame rearrangements, and those results were checked against IGoR. A later analysis scored TCR-TCR, TCR-HLA and TCR-CMV co-occurrence with hypergeometric tests, applying a repertoire-size bias correction to TCR pairs. In a later analysis, false discovery rates were estimated by permuting HLA or CMV assignments 20 times. In a later analysis, co-occurring TCRs were grouped using DBSCAN, and TCRdist sequence similarity was added for clustering within HLA-allele-positive subsets. Co-occurrence clustering excluded repertoires with fewer than 30,000 or more than 120,000 public chains, plus five with anomalous nucleotide sharing. TCRdb carries this immuneACCESS record with in-frame sequences only. Its versions omit some clonotypes, under half of them owing to an unresolved V gene in the studies checked, with the rest unexplained. The V and J calls and clone size come from that table; D and trimming were worked out from the DNA. This sample's listing comprises approximately 50,000 clones. The top ten clones comprise under 15% of the sample.

This clonotype was obtained from a man aged 18-30 years in good health and CMV-seropositive. Sequenced material: PBMCs.

The CDR3 sequence is CASSLGSGGTDTQYF. The nucleotide sequence is given as TGTGCCAGCAGCTTAGGATCGGGGGGCACAGATACGCAGTATTTT. The chain links TRBV7-9 with TRBJ2-3; a tentative D call is TRBD2 (6 bases match). From the cysteine through the phenylalanine, the CDR3 covers 15 amino acids. The CDR3 DNA has 45 bases and is translated from base 1. CDR1 and CDR2 (SEHNR, FQNEAQ) derive from the germline V gene (reference sequence). V is clipped by 1 base and J by 1 base, and the sequence between their germline boundaries is 9 bases long.